These 2 T cell receptor beta chains were all obtained from the same sample, sequenced in a study of technical replicates of blood from several donors. This table comes from immunoSEQ multiplex PCR, and its TCRdb copy is limited to in-frame clones, with some not included. The data hold roughly 80,000 clones, with approximately 96% observed a single time. The sequenced material came from T cells isolated from PBMCs. These receptors were collected from a human donor in good health.

The V and J genes are TRBV12-5 and TRBJ2-1; D might be TRBD2 (5 bases). Germline assignment: CDR1 LGHNT and CDR2 FRNRAP. Between the trimmed V and J ends, which lost 3 bases and 7 bases, there was a span of 13 bases. This CDR3 comprises 14 residues. CDR3 nucleotide sequence: TGTGCTAGTGGTTTAGACGGGAACTTAAATGAGCAGTTCTTC. Encoded protein: CASGLDGNLNEQFF.

This sequence joins TRBV11-3 and TRBJ2-3; no clear D. Trimming shortened V by 0 bases and J by 2 bases, and 6 bases separated the two germline ends. CDR3 length: 14 amino acids. CDR1 is SGHNT and CDR2 is YENEEA in the germline V gene. CDR3 region: CASSLDTATDTQYF. In DNA form, the CDR3 reads TGTGCCAGCAGCTTAGATACAGCCACAGATACGCAGTATTTT.